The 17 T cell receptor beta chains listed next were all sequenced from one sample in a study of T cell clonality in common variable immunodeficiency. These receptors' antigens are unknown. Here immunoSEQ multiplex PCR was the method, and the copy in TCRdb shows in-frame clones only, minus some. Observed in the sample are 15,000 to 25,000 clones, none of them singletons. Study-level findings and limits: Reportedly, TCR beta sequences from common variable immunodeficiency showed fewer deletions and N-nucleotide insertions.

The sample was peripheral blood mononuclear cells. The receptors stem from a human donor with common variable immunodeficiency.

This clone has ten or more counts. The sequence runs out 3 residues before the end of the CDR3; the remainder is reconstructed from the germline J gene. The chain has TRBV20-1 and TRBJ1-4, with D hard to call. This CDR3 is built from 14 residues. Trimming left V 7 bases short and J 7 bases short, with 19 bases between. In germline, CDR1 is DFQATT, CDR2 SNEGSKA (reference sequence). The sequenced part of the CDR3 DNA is TGCAGTGTAAGCGGGCAGGCAATTTTTGAAAAA. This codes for CSVSGQAIFEK. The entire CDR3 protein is CSVSGQAIFEKLFF.

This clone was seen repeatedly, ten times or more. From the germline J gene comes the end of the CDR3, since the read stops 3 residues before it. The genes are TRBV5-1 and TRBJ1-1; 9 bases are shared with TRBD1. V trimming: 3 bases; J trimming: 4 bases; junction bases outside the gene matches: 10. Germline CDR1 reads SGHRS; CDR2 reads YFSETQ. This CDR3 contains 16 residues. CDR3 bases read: TGCGCCAGCAGCTCTCCTGGGACAGGGTATTTCACTGAA. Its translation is CASSSPGTGYFTE. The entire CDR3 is CASSSPGTGYFTEAFF.

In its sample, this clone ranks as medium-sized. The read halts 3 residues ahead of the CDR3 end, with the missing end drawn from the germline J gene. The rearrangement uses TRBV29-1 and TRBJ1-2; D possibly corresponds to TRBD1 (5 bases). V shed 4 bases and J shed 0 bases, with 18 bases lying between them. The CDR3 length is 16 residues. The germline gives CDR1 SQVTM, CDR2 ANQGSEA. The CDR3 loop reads CSVGGEDRFSNYGYTF. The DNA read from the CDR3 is TGCAGCGTTGGAGGGGAGGACCGATTTTCTAACTATGGC.

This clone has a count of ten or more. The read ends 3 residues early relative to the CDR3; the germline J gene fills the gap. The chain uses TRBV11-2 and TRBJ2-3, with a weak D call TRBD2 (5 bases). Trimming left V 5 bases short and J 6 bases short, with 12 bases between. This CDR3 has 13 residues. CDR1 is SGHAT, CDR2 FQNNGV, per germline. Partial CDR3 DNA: TGTGCCAGCAGCCCCTCCACGGGGGATACG. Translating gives CASSPSTGDT. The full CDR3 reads CASSPSTGDTQYF.

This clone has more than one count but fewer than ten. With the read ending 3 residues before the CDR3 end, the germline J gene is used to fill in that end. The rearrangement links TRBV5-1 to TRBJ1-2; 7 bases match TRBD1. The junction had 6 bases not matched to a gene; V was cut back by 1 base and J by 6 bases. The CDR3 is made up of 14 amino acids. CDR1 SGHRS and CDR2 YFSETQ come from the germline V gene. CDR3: CASSLTTGTDGYTF. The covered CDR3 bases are TGCGCCAGCAGCTTGACCACCGGGACAGATGGC.

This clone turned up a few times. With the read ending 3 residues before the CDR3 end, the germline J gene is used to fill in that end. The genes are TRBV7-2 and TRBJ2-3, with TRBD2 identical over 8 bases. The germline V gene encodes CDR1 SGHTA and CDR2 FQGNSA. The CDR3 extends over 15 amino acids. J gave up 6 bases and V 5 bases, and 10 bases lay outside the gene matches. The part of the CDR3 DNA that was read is TGTGCCAGCAGCCCGGGGACGGGGGGGCGTGATACG. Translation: CASSPGTGGRDT. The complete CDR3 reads CASSPGTGGRDTQYF.

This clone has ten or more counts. The covered CDR3 bases are TGTGCCAGCAGCGTGGGTAGCGGACCCCAAGAGACC. It specifies CASSVGSGPQET. In full, the CDR3 is CASSVGSGPQETQYF. The chain couples TRBV11-2 to TRBJ2-5, with D possibly being TRBD2 (6 bases). The CDR3 end lies 3 residues beyond the end of the read and is filled in from the germline J gene. Between the trimmed V and J ends, which lost 5 bases and 1 base, there was a span of 14 bases. Per the germline V gene, CDR1 is SGHAT and CDR2 is FQNNGV. This CDR3 is 15 amino acids long.

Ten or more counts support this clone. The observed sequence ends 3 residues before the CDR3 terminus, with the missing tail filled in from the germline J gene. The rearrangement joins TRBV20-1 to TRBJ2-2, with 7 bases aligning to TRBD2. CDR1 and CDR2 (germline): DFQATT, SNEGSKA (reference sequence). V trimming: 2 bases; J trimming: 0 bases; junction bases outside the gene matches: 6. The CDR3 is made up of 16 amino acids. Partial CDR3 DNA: TGCAGTGCTAGACCCACGGGGGGAGCGAACACCGGGGAG. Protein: CSARPTGGANTGE. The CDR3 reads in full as CSARPTGGANTGELFF.

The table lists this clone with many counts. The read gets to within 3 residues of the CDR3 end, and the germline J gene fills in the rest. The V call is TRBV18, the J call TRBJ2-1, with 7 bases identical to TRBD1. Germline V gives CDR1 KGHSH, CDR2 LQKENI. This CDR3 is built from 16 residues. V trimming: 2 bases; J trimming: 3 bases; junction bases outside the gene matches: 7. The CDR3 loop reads CASSPDEGADYNEQFF. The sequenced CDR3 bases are TGTGCCAGCTCACCAGACGAGGGGGCGGACTACAATGAG.

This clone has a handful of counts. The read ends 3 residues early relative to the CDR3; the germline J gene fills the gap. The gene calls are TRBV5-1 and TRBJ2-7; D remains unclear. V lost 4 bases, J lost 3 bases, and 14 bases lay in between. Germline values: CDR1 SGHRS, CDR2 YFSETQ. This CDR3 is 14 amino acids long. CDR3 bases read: TGCGCCAGCAGCCTTAGCCTAAGCCTCTACGAG. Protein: CASSLSLSLYE. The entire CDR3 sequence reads CASSLSLSLYEQYF.

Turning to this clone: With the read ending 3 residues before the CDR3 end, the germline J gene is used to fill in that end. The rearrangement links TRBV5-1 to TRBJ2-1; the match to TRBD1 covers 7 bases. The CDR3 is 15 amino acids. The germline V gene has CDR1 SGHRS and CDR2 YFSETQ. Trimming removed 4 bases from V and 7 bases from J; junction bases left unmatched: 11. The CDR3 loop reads CASSHRTGTANEQFF. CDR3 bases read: TGCGCCAGCAGCCACCGGACCGGGACAGCAAATGAG. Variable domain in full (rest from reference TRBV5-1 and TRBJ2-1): KAGVTQTPRYLIKTRGQQVTLSCSPISGHRSVSWYQQTPGQGLQFLFEYFSETQRNKGNFPGRFSGRQFSNSRSEMNVSTLELGDSALYLCASSHRTGTANEQFFGPGTRLTVL.

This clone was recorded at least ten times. The CDR3 protein is CASSQTGRSNQPQHF. The DNA read from the CDR3 is TGTGCCAGCAGCCAGACAGGGAGGTCCAATCAGCCC. The V and J genes are TRBV2 and TRBJ1-5; TRBD1 matches 7 bases. The read ends 3 residues shy of where the CDR3 ends; the end is completed using the germline J gene. V trimming: 6 bases; J trimming: 3 bases; junction bases outside the gene matches: 8. Germline V gives CDR1 SNHLY, CDR2 FYNNEI. The CDR3 is made up of 15 amino acids. Full variable domain (rest looked up from reference TRBV2 and TRBJ1-5): EPEVTQTPSHQVTQMGQEVILRCVPISNHLYFYWYRQILGQKVEFLVSFYNNEISEKSEIFDDQFSVERPDGSNFTLKIRSTKLEDSAMYFCASSQTGRSNQPQHFGDGTRLSIL.

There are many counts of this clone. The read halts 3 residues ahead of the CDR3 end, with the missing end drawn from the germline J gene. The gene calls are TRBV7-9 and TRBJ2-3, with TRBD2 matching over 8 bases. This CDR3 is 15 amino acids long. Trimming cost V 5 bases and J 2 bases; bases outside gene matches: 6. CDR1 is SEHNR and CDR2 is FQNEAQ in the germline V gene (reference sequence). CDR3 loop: CASSRTSYNTDTQYF. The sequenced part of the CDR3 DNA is TGTGCCAGCAGCCGGACTAGCTATAACACAGATACG.

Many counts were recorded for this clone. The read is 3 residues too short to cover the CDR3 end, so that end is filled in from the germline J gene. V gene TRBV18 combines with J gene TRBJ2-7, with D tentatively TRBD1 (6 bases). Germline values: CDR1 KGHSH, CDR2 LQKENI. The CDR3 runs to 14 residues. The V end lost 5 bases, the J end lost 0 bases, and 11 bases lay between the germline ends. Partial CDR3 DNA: TGTGCCAGCTCAAGCACGGGACACTCCTACGAG. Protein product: CASSSTGHSYE. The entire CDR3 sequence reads CASSSTGHSYEQYF.

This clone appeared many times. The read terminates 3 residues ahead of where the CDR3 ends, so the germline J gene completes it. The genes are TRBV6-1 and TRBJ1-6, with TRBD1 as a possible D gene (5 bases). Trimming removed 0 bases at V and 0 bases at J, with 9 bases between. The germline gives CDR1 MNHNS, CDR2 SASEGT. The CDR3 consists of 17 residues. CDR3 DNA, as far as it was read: TGTGCCAGCAGTGAAGCGGGGCAGAGCTCCTATAATTCACCC. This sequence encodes CASSEAGQSSYNSP. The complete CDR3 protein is CASSEAGQSSYNSPLHF.

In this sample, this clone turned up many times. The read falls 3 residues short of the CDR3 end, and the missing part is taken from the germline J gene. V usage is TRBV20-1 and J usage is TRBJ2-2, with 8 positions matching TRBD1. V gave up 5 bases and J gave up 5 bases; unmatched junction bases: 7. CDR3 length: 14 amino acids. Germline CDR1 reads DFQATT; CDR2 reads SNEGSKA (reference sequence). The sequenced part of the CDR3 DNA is TGCAGTGCTGCCCCGGACAGGGCGACCGGGGAG. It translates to CSAAPDRATGE. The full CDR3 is CSAAPDRATGELFF.

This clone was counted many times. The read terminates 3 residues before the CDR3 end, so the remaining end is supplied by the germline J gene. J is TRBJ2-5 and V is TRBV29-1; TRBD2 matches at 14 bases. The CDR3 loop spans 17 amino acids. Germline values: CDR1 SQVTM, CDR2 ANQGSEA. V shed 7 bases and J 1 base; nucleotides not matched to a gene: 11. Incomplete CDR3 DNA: TGCAGCGCTTGGGGGACTAGCGGGAGTAAGAGCCAAGAGACC. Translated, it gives CSAWGTSGSKSQET. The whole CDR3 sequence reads CSAWGTSGSKSQETQYF.